Below, 3 T cell receptor beta chains from the same sample are listed, as sequenced in a study of cytomegalovirus exposure and HLA in healthy donors. PCR employed 60 Vbeta and 13 Jbeta primers. Sequencing used immunoSEQ multiplex PCR; TCRdb keeps in-frame clones, though not all of them. In the table there are about 170,000 clones, roughly 70% of which are singletons. The specimen sequenced was PBMCs. The origin of the receptors is a woman under 30 in good health and CMV-seropositive.

The CDR3: CASSVRGYNEQFF. DNA of the CDR3: TGTGCCAGCAGTGTACGGGGGTATAATGAGCAGTTCTTC. The chain uses TRBV2 and TRBJ2-1; weak D call: TRBD2 (6 bases). This CDR3 is built from 13 residues. Trimming shortened V by 4 bases and J by 7 bases, and 11 bases separated the two germline ends. Germline values: CDR1 SNHLY, CDR2 FYNNEI. The full variable domain, rest sourced from reference TRBV2 and TRBJ2-1, is EPEVTQTPSHQVTQMGQEVILRCVPISNHLYFYWYRQILGQKVEFLVSFYNNEISEKSEIFDDQFSVERPDGSNFTLKIRSTKLEDSAMYFCASSVRGYNEQFFGPGTRLTVL.

The chain links TRBV4-1 to TRBJ1-4; D remains unclear. This CDR3 comprises 12 residues. The germline CDR1 and CDR2 sequences are MGHRA and YSYEKL. The V and J ends lost 0 bases and 10 bases respectively, with 6 bases between them. CDR3 sequence reads: CASSQDVRKLFF. In DNA, the CDR3 is TGCGCCAGCAGCCAAGATGTGCGAAAACTGTTTTTT.

V usage is TRBV6-1 and J usage is TRBJ2-7, with D tentatively TRBD1 (6 bases). The CDR3 is made up of 14 amino acids. The V gene lost 5 bases and the J gene lost 0 bases, with 11 bases spanning the gap. Germline-derived CDR1 and CDR2 are MNHNS and SASEGT. The CDR3 sequence is CASSTGTSSYEQYF. The DNA for the CDR3 is TGTGCCAGCAGTACAGGGACCAGCTCCTACGAGCAGTACTTC.